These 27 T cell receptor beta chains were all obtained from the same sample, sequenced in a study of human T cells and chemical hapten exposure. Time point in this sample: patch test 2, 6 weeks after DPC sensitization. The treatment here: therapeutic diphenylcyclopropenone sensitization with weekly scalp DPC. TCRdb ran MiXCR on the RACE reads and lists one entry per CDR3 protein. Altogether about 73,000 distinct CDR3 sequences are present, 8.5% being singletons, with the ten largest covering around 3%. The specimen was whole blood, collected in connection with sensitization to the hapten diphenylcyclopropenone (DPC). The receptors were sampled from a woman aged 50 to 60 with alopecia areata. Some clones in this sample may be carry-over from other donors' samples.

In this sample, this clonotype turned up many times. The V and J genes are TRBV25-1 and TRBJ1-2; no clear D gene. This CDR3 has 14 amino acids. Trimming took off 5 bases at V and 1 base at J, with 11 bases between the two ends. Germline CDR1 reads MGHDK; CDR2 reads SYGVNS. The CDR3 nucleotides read TGTGCCAGCAGTTTGCCGACGGGTAACTATGGCTACACCTTC. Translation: CASSLPTGNYGYTF.

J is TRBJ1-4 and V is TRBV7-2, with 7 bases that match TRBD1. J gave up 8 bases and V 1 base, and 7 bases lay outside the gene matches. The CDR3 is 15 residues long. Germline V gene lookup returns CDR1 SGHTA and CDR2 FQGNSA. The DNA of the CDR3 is TGTGCCAGCAGCTTAGGAGGCAGGGGGATAGAAAAACTGTTTTTT. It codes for CASSLGGRGIEKLFF.

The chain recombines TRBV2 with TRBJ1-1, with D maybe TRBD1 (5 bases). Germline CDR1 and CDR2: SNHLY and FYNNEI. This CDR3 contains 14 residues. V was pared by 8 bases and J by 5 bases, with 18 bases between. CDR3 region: CASGGEGLGTEAFF. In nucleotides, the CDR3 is TGTGCCAGCGGGGGGGAGGGGCTTGGGACTGAAGCTTTCTTT.

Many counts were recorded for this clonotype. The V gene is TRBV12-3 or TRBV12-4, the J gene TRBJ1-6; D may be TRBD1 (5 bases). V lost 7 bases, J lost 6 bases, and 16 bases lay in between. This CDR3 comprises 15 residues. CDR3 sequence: CASTFGDLSNSPLHF. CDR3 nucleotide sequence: TGTGCCAGCACCTTTGGGGACTTGAGTAATTCACCCCTCCACTTT.

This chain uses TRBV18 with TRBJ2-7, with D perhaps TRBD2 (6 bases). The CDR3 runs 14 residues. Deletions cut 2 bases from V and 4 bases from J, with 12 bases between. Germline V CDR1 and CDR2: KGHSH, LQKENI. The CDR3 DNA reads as TGTGCCAGCTCACCAAGGGCCGGAGGGTACGAGCAGTACTTC. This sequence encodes CASSPRAGGYEQYF.

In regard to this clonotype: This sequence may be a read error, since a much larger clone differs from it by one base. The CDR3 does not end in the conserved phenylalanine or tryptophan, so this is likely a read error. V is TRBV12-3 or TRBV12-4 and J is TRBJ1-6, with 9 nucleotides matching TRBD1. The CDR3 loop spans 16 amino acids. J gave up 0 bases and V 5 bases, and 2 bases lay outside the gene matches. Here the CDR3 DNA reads TGTGCCAGCAGTCCGACAGGGGGCTCCTATAATTCACCCCTCCACCTT. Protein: CASSPTGGSYNSPLHL.

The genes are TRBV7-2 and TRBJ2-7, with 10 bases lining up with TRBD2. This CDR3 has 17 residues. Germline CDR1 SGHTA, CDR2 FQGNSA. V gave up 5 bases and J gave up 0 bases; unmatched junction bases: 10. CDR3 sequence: CASSPREREGLSYEQYF. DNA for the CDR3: TGTGCCAGCAGCCCCCGGGAGCGGGAGGGTCTCTCCTACGAGCAGTACTTC.

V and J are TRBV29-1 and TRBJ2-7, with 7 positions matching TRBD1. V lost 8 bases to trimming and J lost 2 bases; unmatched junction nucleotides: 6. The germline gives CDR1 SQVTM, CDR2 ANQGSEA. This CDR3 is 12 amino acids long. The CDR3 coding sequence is TGCAGCTCCCGGGACAGTGCCTACGAGCAGTACTTC. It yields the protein CSSRDSAYEQYF.

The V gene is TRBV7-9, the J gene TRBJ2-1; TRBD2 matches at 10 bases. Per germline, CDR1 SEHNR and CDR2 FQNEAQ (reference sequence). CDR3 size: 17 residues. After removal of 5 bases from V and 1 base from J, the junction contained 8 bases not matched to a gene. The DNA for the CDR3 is TGTGCCAGCAGCCCTCTAGCGGGAGTGCGGTCCTACAATGAGCAGTTCTTC. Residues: CASSPLAGVRSYNEQFF.

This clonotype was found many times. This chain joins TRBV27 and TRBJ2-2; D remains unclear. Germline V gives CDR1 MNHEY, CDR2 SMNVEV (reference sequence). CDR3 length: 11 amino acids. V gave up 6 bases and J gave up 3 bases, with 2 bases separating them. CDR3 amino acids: CASRDTGELFF. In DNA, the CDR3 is TGTGCCAGCAGGGACACCGGGGAGCTGTTTTTT.

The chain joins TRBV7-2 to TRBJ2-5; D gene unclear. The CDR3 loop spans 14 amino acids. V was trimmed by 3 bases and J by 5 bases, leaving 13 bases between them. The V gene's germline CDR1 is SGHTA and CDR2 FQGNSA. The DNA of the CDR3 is TGTGCCAGCAGCTTGGGTCCACGCAAGGAGACCCAGTACTTC. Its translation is CASSLGPRKETQYF. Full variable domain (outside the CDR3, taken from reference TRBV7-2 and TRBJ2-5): GAGVSQSPSNKVTEKGKDVELRCDPISGHTALYWYRQSLGQGLEFLIYFQGNSAPDKSGLPSDRFSAERTGGSVSTLTIQRTQQEDSAVYLCASSLGPRKETQYFGPGTRLLVL.

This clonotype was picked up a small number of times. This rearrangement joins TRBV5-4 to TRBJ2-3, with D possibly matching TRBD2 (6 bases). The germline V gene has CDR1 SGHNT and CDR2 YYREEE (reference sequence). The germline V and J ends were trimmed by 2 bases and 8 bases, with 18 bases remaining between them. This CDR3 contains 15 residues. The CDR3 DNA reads TGTGCCAGCAGCTTAGGGGTTACTAGCTCGGGTACGCAGTATTTT. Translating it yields CASSLGVTSSGTQYF.

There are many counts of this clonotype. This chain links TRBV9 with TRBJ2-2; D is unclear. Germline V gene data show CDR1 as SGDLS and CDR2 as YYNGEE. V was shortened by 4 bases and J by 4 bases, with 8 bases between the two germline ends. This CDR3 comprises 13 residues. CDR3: CASSSTGTGELFF. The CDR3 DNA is TGTGCCAGCAGCTCTACGGGCACCGGGGAGCTGTTTTTT. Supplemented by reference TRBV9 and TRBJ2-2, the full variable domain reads DSGVTQTPKHLITATGQRVTLRCSPRSGDLSVYWYQQSLDQGLQFLIQYYNGEERAKGNILERFSAQQFPDLHSELNLSSLELGDSALYFCASSSTGTGELFFGEGSRLTVL.

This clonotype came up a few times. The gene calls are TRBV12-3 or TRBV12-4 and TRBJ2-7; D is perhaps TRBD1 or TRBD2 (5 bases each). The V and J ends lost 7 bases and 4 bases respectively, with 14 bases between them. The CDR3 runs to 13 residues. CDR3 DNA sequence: TGTGCCAGCACTTTGAGGGGTTTGTACGAGCAGTACTTC. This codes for CASTLRGLYEQYF.

CDR3 loop: CASRYIDTQYF. The CDR3 DNA follows: TGTGCCAGCAGGTATATCGATACGCAGTATTTT. This chain joins TRBV7-2 and TRBJ2-3; no definite D call. CDR1 and CDR2 (germline): SGHTA, FQGNSA. The CDR3 totals 11 residues. With 6 bases removed from V and 6 bases from J, the gap between germline ends came to 7 bases.

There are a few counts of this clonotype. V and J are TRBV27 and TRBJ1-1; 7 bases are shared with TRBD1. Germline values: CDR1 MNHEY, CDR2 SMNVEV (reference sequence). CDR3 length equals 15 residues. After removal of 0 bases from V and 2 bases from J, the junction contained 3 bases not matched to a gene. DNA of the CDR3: TGTGCCAGCAGTTTATCAGGGGGCGGAAACACTGAAGCTTTCTTT. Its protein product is CASSLSGGGNTEAFF.

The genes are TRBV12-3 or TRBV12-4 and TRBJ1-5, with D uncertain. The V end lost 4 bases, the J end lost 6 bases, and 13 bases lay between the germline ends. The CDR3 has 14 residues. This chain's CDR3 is CASSSGTSLQPQHF. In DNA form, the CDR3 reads TGTGCCAGCAGTTCCGGCACCTCCCTTCAGCCCCAGCATTTT.

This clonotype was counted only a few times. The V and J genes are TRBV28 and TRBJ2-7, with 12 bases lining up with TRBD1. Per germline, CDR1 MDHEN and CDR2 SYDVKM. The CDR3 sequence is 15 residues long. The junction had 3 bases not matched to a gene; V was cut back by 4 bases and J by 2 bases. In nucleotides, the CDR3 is TGTGCCAGCAGTTCCGGGACAGGGGGCCCCTACGAGCAGTACTTC. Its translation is CASSSGTGGPYEQYF.

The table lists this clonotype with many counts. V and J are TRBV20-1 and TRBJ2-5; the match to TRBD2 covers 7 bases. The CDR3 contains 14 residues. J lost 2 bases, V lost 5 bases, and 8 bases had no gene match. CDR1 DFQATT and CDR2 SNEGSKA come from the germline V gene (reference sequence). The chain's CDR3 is CSAGDSSGQETQYF. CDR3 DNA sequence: TGCAGTGCTGGTGACTCTAGCGGACAAGAGACCCAGTACTTC.

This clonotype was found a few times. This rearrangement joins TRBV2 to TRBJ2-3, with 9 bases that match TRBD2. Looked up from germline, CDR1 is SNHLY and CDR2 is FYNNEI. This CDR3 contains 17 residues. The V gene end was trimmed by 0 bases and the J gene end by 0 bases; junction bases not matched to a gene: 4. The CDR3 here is CASSEASGGPSTDTQYF. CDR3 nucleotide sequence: TGTGCCAGCAGTGAAGCTAGCGGGGGCCCTAGCACAGATACGCAGTATTTT.

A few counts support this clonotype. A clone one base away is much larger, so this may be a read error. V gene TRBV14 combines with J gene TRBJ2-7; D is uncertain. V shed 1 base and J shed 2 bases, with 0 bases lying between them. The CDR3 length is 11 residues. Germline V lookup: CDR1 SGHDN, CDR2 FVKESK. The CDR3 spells CASSQAYEQYF. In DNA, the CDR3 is TGTGCCAGCAGCCAAGCCTACGAGCAGTACTTC.

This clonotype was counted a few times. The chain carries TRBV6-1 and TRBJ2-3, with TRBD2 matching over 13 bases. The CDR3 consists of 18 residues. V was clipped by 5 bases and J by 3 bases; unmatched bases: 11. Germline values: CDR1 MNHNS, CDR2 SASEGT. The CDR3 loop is CASSHRTSGGAVTDTQYF. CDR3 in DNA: TGTGCCAGCAGTCACCGAACTAGCGGGGGGGCTGTGACAGATACGCAGTATTTT.

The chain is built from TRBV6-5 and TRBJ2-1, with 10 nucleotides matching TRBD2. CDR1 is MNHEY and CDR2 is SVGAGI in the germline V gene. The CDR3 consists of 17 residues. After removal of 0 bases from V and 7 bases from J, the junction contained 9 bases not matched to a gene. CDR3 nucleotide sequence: TGTGCCAGCAGTTACTCAAGCGGGAGGGCCTTTAATAATGAGCAGTTCTTC. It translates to CASSYSSGRAFNNEQFF.

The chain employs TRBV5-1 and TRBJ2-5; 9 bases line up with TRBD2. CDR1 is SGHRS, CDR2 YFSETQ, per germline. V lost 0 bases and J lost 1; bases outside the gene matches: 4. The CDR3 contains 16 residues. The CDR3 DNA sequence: TGCGCCAGCAGCTTGGCTCTAGCGGGGAGCCAAGAGACCCAGTACTTC. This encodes CASSLALAGSQETQYF.

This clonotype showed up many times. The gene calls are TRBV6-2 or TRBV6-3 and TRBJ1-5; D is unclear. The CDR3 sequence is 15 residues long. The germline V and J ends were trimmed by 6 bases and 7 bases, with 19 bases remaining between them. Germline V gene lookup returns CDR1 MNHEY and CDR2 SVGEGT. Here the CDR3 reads CASSSGWGGIQPQHF. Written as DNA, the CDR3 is TGTGCCAGCAGCTCGGGGTGGGGAGGAATACAGCCCCAGCATTTT.

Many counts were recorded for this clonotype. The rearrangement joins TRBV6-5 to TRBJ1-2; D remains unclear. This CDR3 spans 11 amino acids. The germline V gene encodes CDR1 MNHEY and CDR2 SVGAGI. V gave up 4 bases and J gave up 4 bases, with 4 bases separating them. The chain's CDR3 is CASSFGYGYTF. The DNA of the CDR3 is TGTGCCAGCAGTTTTGGCTATGGCTACACCTTC.

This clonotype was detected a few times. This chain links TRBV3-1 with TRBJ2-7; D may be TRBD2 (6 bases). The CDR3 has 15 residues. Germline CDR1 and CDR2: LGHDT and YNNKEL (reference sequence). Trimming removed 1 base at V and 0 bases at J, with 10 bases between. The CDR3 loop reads CASSQGAGISYEQYF. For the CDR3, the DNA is TGTGCCAGCAGCCAAGGAGCGGGCATCTCCTACGAGCAGTACTTC.